These 8 T cell receptor beta chains were all obtained from the same sample, sequenced in a study of T cells in Graves' hyperthyroidism and ophthalmopathy. Amplification of TCR beta CDR3 regions used RNA as the template. First-round RT-PCR of the TCR CDR3 relied on the HTBI primer set. TCRdb re-derived calls from the multiplex PCR reads in MiXCR, one entry per CDR3 protein. This sample has hundreds of thousands of distinct CDR3 sequences; approximately 40% occur once, and the top ten carry less than 40%. The sample consisted of blood. The receptors were sampled from a woman in her forties with Graves' hyperthyroidism.

The chain couples TRBV7-6 to TRBJ1-3; the D is unclear. V shed 6 bases and J shed 0 bases, with 12 bases lying between them. In germline, CDR1 is SGHVS, CDR2 FNYEAQ. The CDR3 is made up of 15 amino acids. CDR3 in DNA: TGTGCCAGCAGTTCTAGACACCTCTCTGGAAACACCATATATTTT. Protein product: CASSSRHLSGNTIYF.

The V call is TRBV6-6, the J call TRBJ1-1; 7 bases align to TRBD1. V shed 0 bases and J 5 bases; nucleotides not matched to a gene: 3. The V gene's germline CDR1 is MNHNY and CDR2 SVGAGI (reference sequence). The CDR3 spans 14 residues. CDR3 nucleotide sequence: TGTGCCAGCAGTTACTCTCCCAGGGGGACTGAAGCTTTCTTT. Its translation is CASSYSPRGTEAFF.

The chain uses TRBV6-5 and TRBJ1-2, with 11 bases lining up with TRBD1. J lost 10 bases, V lost 4 bases, and 5 bases had no gene match. CDR3 length: 13 residues. Germline V lookup: CDR1 MNHEY, CDR2 SVGAGI. The CDR3 loop is CASSSPGQGVYTF. Here the CDR3 DNA reads TGTGCCAGCAGTTCTCCGGGACAGGGGGTCTACACCTTC.

This clonotype was seen many times. The chain uses TRBV7-2 and TRBJ1-5; 9 nucleotides line up with TRBD1. The trim removed 5 bases at V and 7 bases at J, leaving 9 bases unmatched. This CDR3 has 15 residues. CDR1 is SGHTA and CDR2 is FQGNSA in the germline V gene. CDR3 residues: CASSRWGQGTQPQHF. As DNA, the CDR3 is TGTGCCAGCAGCCGGTGGGGACAGGGAACGCAGCCCCAGCATTTT.

Many counts were recorded for this clonotype. This chain uses TRBV5-1 with TRBJ1-2; D remains unclear. The CDR3 is made up of 13 amino acids. V lost 1 base and J 3 bases, leaving 7 bases between the germline ends. Germline loops: CDR1 SGHRS, CDR2 YFSETQ. The CDR3 spells CASSLLRDYGYTF. CDR3 nucleotide sequence: TGCGCCAGCAGCTTGCTTCGAGACTATGGCTACACCTTC.

In this sample, this clonotype turned up a few times. CDR3 bases: TGCGCCAGCAGCTTGGACAATCCCTACGAGCAGTACTTC. Protein sequence: CASSLDNPYEQYF. The rearrangement joins TRBV5-1 to TRBJ2-7, with D hard to call. The CDR3 sequence is 13 residues long. Germline V gene lookup returns CDR1 SGHRS and CDR2 YFSETQ. Between the trimmed V and J ends, which lost 0 bases and 2 bases, there was a span of 6 bases.

The genes are TRBV20-1 and TRBJ1-2; the D gene is possibly TRBD1 (5 bases). In germline, CDR1 is DFQATT, CDR2 SNEGSKA (reference sequence). The V and J ends lost 0 bases and 0 bases respectively, with 8 bases between them. The CDR3 has 14 residues. CDR3 protein: CSARDSTANYGYTF. The CDR3 bases are TGCAGTGCTAGAGATTCGACAGCTAACTATGGCTACACCTTC.

The chain combines TRBV7-9 with TRBJ1-1; unclear D gene. The length of the CDR3 is 13 residues. Deletions cut 5 bases from V and 7 bases from J, with 14 bases between. From germline, CDR1 is SEHNR and CDR2 FQNEAQ (reference sequence). CDR3 sequence: CASSPWEGYEAFF. DNA of the CDR3: TGTGCCAGCAGCCCATGGGAGGGATATGAAGCTTTCTTT.